This TCR beta chain was sequenced for a study of T cell responses to AZD1222 COVID-19 vaccine. Measured with immunoSEQ multiplex PCR; TCRdb has only the in-frame clones, and not every one. The table has 95,000 to 100,000 clones, about 86% seen once; the top ten hold 1.4%. Material: peripheral blood, obtained on day 0 of AZD1222 vaccination. The source is an adult in good health.

CDR3 in amino acids: CASSQTVNTEAFF. The CDR3 region has the DNA TGTGCCAGCTCACAGACAGTGAACACTGAAGCTTTCTTT. The chain is built from TRBV18 and TRBJ1-1, with a weak D call TRBD1 (5 bases). The CDR3 has 13 residues. The germline gives CDR1 KGHSH, CDR2 LQKENI. V was pared by 4 bases and J by 0 bases, with 6 bases between.